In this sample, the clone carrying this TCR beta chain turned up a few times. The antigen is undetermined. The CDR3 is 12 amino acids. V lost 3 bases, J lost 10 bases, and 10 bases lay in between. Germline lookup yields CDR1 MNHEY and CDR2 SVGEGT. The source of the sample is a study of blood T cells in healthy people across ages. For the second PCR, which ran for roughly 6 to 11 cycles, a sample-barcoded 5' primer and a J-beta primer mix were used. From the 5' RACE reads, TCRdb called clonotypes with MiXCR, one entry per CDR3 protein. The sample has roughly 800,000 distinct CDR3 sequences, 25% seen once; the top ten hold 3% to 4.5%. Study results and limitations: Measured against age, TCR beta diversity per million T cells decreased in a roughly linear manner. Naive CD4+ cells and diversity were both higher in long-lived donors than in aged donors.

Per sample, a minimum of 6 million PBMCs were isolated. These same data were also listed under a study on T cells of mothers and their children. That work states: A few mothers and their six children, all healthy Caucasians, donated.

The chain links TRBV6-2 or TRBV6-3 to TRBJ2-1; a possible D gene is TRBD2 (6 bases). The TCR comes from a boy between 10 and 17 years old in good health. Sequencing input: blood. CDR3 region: CASSYSGREQFF. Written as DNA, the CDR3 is TGTGCCAGCAGTTATTCAGGGAGGGAGCAGTTCTTC.